Included here is one T cell receptor (beta chain) sequence, with context. This CDR3 spans 15 amino acids. With V trimmed by 5 bases and J by 3 bases, 9 bases remained unmatched. CDR1 is MDHEN and CDR2 is SYDVKM in the germline V gene. The data belong to a study of cytomegalovirus exposure and HLA in healthy donors. Sequencing used immunoSEQ multiplex PCR; TCRdb keeps in-frame clones, though not all of them. Here the sample spans 200,000 to 250,000 clones, roughly 84% being singletons. Sequencing used PBMCs. The clonotype comes from a woman younger than 35 in good health and CMV-seropositive. The chain combines TRBV28 with TRBJ2-7, with 8 bases that match TRBD1. The chain's CDR3 is CASSPNRGSHYEQYF. In DNA form, the CDR3 reads TGTGCCAGCAGTCCCAACAGGGGGTCCCACTACGAGCAGTACTTC.